The 25 T cell receptor beta chains presented below share a single source sample, sequenced in a study of preoperative IRX-2 immunotherapy in early breast cancer. Measured with immunoSEQ multiplex PCR; TCRdb has only the in-frame clones, and not every one. The sample contains almost 35,000 clones, 90% to 95% of which appear only once. The treatment: preoperative locoregional IRX-2 cytokine immunotherapy. The sample was acquired from a patient treated with IRX-2 immunotherapy. Receptors originate from a human donor with breast cancer.

V is TRBV28 and J is TRBJ1-5, with 7 bases that match TRBD1. Per germline, CDR1 MDHEN and CDR2 SYDVKM. Unmatched junction bases numbered 6, after V lost 3 bases and J lost 4 bases. The CDR3 contains 15 residues. The CDR3 here is CASSFPQGRNQPQHF. CDR3 in DNA: TGTGCCAGCAGTTTTCCACAGGGGAGGAATCAGCCCCAGCATTTT. The variable domain in full, completed from reference TRBV28 and TRBJ1-5, reads DVKVTQSSRYLVKRTGEKVFLECVQDMDHENMFWYRQDPGLGLRLIYFSYDVKMKEKGDIPEGYSVSREKKERFSLILESASTNQTSMYLCASSFPQGRNQPQHFGDGTRLSIL.

In nucleotides, the CDR3 is TGTGCCAGCAGCCCGTCGGGGAGGCAAAATACGCAGTATTTT. Its protein is CASSPSGRQNTQYF. This chain uses TRBV7-2 with TRBJ2-3, with a possible D match to TRBD2 (6 bases). This CDR3 spans 14 amino acids. Germline V CDR1 and CDR2: SGHTA, FQGNSA. The V and J ends lost 5 bases and 7 bases respectively, with 16 bases between them. The full variable domain, with the rest looked up from reference TRBV7-2 and TRBJ2-3, is GAGVSQSPSNKVTEKGKDVELRCDPISGHTALYWYRQSLGQGLEFLIYFQGNSAPDKSGLPSDRFSAERTGGSVSTLTIQRTQQEDSAVYLCASSPSGRQNTQYFGPGTRLTVL.

The gene calls are TRBV7-9 and TRBJ1-4; D is possibly TRBD1 (6 bases). Trimming removed 1 base at V and 7 bases at J, with 10 bases between. Germline V gene sequence: CDR1 SEHNR, CDR2 FQNEAQ (reference sequence). This CDR3 comprises 14 residues. The CDR3 DNA sequence: TGTGCCAGCAGCTTAGAGACAGGAGGTGAAAAACTGTTTTTT. This translates into CASSLETGGEKLFF.

DNA for the CDR3: TGTGCCAGCAGTTTTACTGGGTGGGGTGAGCAGTTCTTC. Encoded protein: CASSFTGWGEQFF. The genes are TRBV28 and TRBJ2-1; D remains unclear. This CDR3 is 13 amino acids long. The germline V gene encodes CDR1 MDHEN and CDR2 SYDVKM. The ends were cut back, 3 bases at V and 9 bases at J, with 12 bases in the middle. Based on the CDR3 plus reference TRBV28 and TRBJ2-1, the full variable domain is DVKVTQSSRYLVKRTGEKVFLECVQDMDHENMFWYRQDPGLGLRLIYFSYDVKMKEKGDIPEGYSVSREKKERFSLILESASTNQTSMYLCASSFTGWGEQFFGPGTRLTVL.

The chain joins TRBV7-8 to TRBJ1-4; D is ambiguous. The V end was cut by 1 base, the J end by 8 bases, with 11 bases between. The germline CDR1 and CDR2 sequences are SGHVS and FQNEAQ. The CDR3 covers 14 residues. CDR3 residues: CASSLGAGGEKLFF. CDR3 nucleotide sequence: TGTGCCAGCAGCTTAGGGGCAGGTGGCGAAAAACTGTTTTTT.

V usage is TRBV2 and J usage is TRBJ1-4, with D unresolved. V dropped 2 bases and J dropped 2 bases, with 6 bases sitting between them. The CDR3 has 14 residues. The germline CDR1 and CDR2 sequences are SNHLY and FYNNEI. The CDR3 nucleotides are TGTGCCAGCAGTGAAACCAGGACTAATGAAAAACTGTTTTTT. This encodes CASSETRTNEKLFF.

This chain's CDR3 is CASSTLRGVAFF. The CDR3 region has the DNA TGTGCCAGTAGTACGCTCAGAGGGGTGGCTTTCTTT. J is TRBJ1-1 and V is TRBV19, with a tentative D call TRBD1 (5 bases). The CDR3 spans 12 residues. Germline V lookup: CDR1 LNHDA, CDR2 SQIVND (reference sequence). V dropped 4 bases and J dropped 11 bases, with 14 bases sitting between them. Combining the CDR3 with reference TRBV19 and TRBJ1-1 gives the whole variable domain DGGITQSPKYLFRKEGQNVTLSCEQNLNHDAMYWYRQDPGQGLRLIYYSQIVNDFQKGDIAEGYSVSREKKESFPLTVTSAQKNPTAFYLCASSTLRGVAFFGQGTRLTVV.

The chain is built from TRBV5-8 and TRBJ1-5; D is possibly TRBD1 (5 bases). The V end was cut by 1 base, the J end by 9 bases, with 11 bases between. This CDR3 contains 13 residues. Looked up from germline, CDR1 is SGHTS and CDR2 is YDEGEE. The CDR3 protein is CASSLRGLGPQHF. CDR3 nucleotides: TGTGCCAGCAGCTTGAGGGGACTTGGGCCCCAGCATTTT.

This clone was picked up a small number of times. The rearrangement joins TRBV6-6 to TRBJ1-5, with TRBD1 matching 8 bases. The junction had 2 bases not matched to a gene; V was cut back by 7 bases and J by 0 bases. This CDR3 has 14 residues. Germline loops: CDR1 MNHNY, CDR2 SVGAGI (reference sequence). The CDR3 nucleotides read TGTGCCAGCAATGACAGGGGTAGCAATCAGCCCCAGCATTTT. Protein sequence: CASNDRGSNQPQHF.

The genes are TRBV4-1 and TRBJ1-2; no firm D call. Trimming pared 1 base from V and 5 bases from J, leaving 14 bases between. CDR1 MGHRA and CDR2 YSYEKL come from the germline V gene. The CDR3 runs to 15 residues. The CDR3 loop reads CASSQVADMRYGYTF. The CDR3 coding sequence is TGCGCCAGCAGCCAAGTGGCGGATATGCGGTATGGCTACACCTTC.

The chain has TRBV29-1 and TRBJ1-5; no clear D. The CDR3 extends over 13 amino acids. Looked up from germline, CDR1 is SQVTM and CDR2 is ANQGSEA. The V end lost 4 bases, the J end lost 0 bases, and 7 bases lay between the germline ends. The chain's CDR3 is CSVGRNSNQPQHF. In nucleotides, the CDR3 is TGCAGCGTTGGACGGAATAGCAATCAGCCCCAGCATTTT. Full variable domain (remainder filled in from reference TRBV29-1 and TRBJ1-5): SAVISQKPSRDICQRGTSLTIQCQVDSQVTMMFWYRQQPGQSLTLIATANQGSEATYESGFVIDKFPISRPNLTFSTLTVSNMSPEDSSIYLCSVGRNSNQPQHFGDGTRLSIL.

CDR3 region: CASSGLASSSVRFF. The CDR3 coding sequence is TGTGCCAGCAGTGGTCTGGCTAGCAGTTCGGTTCGGTTCTTC. This sequence joins TRBV2 and TRBJ2-1; TRBD2 is a possible D gene (5 bases). The germline gives CDR1 SNHLY, CDR2 FYNNEI. Trimming removed 4 bases from V and 15 bases from J, with 22 bases in between. The CDR3 covers 14 residues.

The chain combines TRBV4-3 with TRBJ2-7; 11 bases are a match to TRBD1. Germline V gene sequence: CDR1 LGHNA, CDR2 YSLEER. Trimming removed 0 bases from V and 3 bases from J; junction bases left unmatched: 7. This CDR3 is built from 17 residues. The CDR3 loop reads CASSQESRDRGNYEQYF. In nucleotides, the CDR3 is TGCGCCAGCAGCCAAGAGTCCCGGGACAGGGGGAACTACGAGCAGTACTTC.

This rearrangement joins TRBV15 to TRBJ1-4, with 7 bases lining up with TRBD1. V lost 1 base and J lost 1; bases outside the gene matches: 3. This CDR3 comprises 16 residues. In germline, CDR1 is LNHNV, CDR2 YYDKDF (reference sequence). DNA of the CDR3: TGTGCCACCAGCAGAGCAAGGGGGCGAACTAATGAAAAACTGTTTTTT. It is translated as CATSRARGRTNEKLFF. The whole variable domain, filled in from reference TRBV15 and TRBJ1-4, reads DAMVIQNPRYQVTQFGKPVTLSCSQTLNHNVMYWYQQKSSQAPKLLFHYYDKDFNNEADTPDNFQSRRPNTSFCFLDIRSPGLGDTAMYLCATSRARGRTNEKLFFGSGTQLSVL.

The chain carries TRBV19 and TRBJ2-4; D not resolved. Germline V gene lookup returns CDR1 LNHDA and CDR2 SQIVND (reference sequence). The V end lost 4 bases, the J end lost 0 bases, and 13 bases lay between the germline ends. CDR3 length equals 16 residues. The CDR3: CASSSLPTGAKNIQYF. The CDR3, as DNA: TGTGCCAGTAGTAGCCTCCCTACGGGAGCCAAAAACATTCAGTACTTC. Drawing the rest from reference TRBV19 and TRBJ2-4, the complete variable domain is DGGITQSPKYLFRKEGQNVTLSCEQNLNHDAMYWYRQDPGQGLRLIYYSQIVNDFQKGDIAEGYSVSREKKESFPLTVTSAQKNPTAFYLCASSSLPTGAKNIQYFGAGTRLSVL.

The CDR3 spells CASSLMTSSGDTQYF. The CDR3 DNA reads TGTGCCAGCAGCTTAATGACCTCCTCTGGAGATACGCAGTATTTT. The V and J genes are TRBV7-3 and TRBJ2-3; no clear D. The V gene lost 1 base and the J gene lost 5 bases, with 13 bases spanning the gap. The CDR3 consists of 15 residues. From germline, CDR1 is SGHTA and CDR2 FQGTGA.

The rearrangement joins TRBV7-8 to TRBJ2-1, with 9 bases aligning to TRBD2. Unmatched junction bases numbered 10, after V lost 1 base and J lost 9 bases. Looked up from germline, CDR1 is SGHVS and CDR2 is FQNEAQ. The CDR3 runs 16 residues. CDR3 residues: CASSLGGRAGGGEQFF. CDR3 bases: TGTGCCAGCAGCTTAGGGGGGCGAGCGGGAGGCGGTGAGCAGTTCTTC.

This clone was picked up one time. This rearrangement joins TRBV18 to TRBJ1-4; D gene uncertain. Deletions cut 0 bases from V and 3 bases from J, with 8 bases between. The CDR3 contains 15 residues. Germline CDR1 KGHSH, CDR2 LQKENI. CDR3 sequence (DNA): TGTGCCAGCTCACCACCGTCCAGACCTAATGAAAAACTGTTTTTT. The encoded protein is CASSPPSRPNEKLFF.

The chain uses TRBV6-1 and TRBJ2-7; TRBD2 matches at 11 bases. The CDR3 loop spans 13 amino acids. Germline loops: CDR1 MNHNS, CDR2 SASEGT. V shed 8 bases and J 4 bases; nucleotides not matched to a gene: 4. The CDR3 is CASSTSGIYEQYF. CDR3 DNA: TGTGCCAGCTCGACTAGCGGGATATACGAGCAGTACTTC.

The J gene is TRBJ2-7, the V gene TRBV7-9; 7 nucleotides match TRBD1. After removal of 7 bases from V and 4 bases from J, the junction contained 10 bases not matched to a gene. The CDR3 has 14 amino acids. Germline lookup yields CDR1 SEHNR and CDR2 FQNEAQ (reference sequence). Written as DNA, the CDR3 is TGTGCCAGCAACAACAGGGGTCTAACTTACGAGCAGTACTTC. Encoded protein: CASNNRGLTYEQYF.

CDR3: CASTGARTNEQFF. The CDR3 region has the DNA TGCGCCAGCACCGGAGCGCGGACCAATGAGCAGTTCTTC. The V gene is TRBV10-2, the J gene TRBJ2-1; D is ambiguous. In germline, CDR1 is WSHSY, CDR2 SAAADI. This CDR3 contains 13 residues. The V and J ends lost 7 bases and 6 bases respectively, with 13 bases between them.

The J gene is TRBJ2-7, the V gene TRBV13; 9 bases align to TRBD1. Germline CDR1 PRHDT, CDR2 FYEKMQ (reference sequence). J was trimmed by 3 bases and V by 4 bases; bases with no gene match: 7. CDR3 size: 15 residues. The DNA for the CDR3 is TGTGCCAGCAGCTCCGGGACAGGGAAGATCTACGAGCAGTACTTC. The encoded protein is CASSSGTGKIYEQYF.

The chain is built from TRBV6-1 and TRBJ1-6; weak D call: TRBD1 (5 bases). Germline V lookup: CDR1 MNHNS, CDR2 SASEGT. The CDR3 loop spans 14 amino acids. Trimming removed 10 bases from V and 6 bases from J, with 16 bases in between. DNA for the CDR3: TGTGCCACTCGGACTGACAGCTTTAATTCACCCCTCCACTTT. Translating gives CATRTDSFNSPLHF.

The chain combines TRBV30 with TRBJ2-3; D is ambiguous. The length of the CDR3 is 16 residues. CDR1 is GTSNPN, CDR2 SVGIG, per germline (reference sequence). Trimming shortened V by 3 bases and J by 0 bases, and 16 bases separated the two germline ends. The CDR3 sequence: CAWSRSPLISTDTQYF. CDR3 in DNA: TGTGCCTGGAGCCGATCACCTCTAATTAGCACAGATACGCAGTATTTT.

J is TRBJ2-1 and V is TRBV2; D tentatively reads TRBD1 or TRBD2 (5 bases each). The CDR3 has 15 amino acids. Deletions cut 5 bases from V and 10 bases from J, with 21 bases between. From germline, CDR1 is SNHLY and CDR2 FYNNEI. The CDR3 region has the DNA TGTGCCAGCAGTTTCGGACGGTTCCTAGGGGAGGAGCAGTTCTTC. It codes for CASSFGRFLGEEQFF.